A single sample gave rise to the 23 T cell receptor beta chains below, sequenced in a study of cytomegalovirus exposure and HLA in healthy donors. Primers: 60 Vbeta forward and 13 Jbeta reverse. Here immunoSEQ multiplex PCR was the method, and the copy in TCRdb shows in-frame clones only, minus some. Here the sample spans 130,000 or so clones, just under 80% being singletons. The sequenced material came from PBMCs. The receptors originated from a man aged 30 to 45 in good health and CMV-seronegative.

The chain couples TRBV27 to TRBJ1-3, with a tentative D call TRBD1 (5 bases). Germline V lookup: CDR1 MNHEY, CDR2 SMNVEV (reference sequence). Deletions cut 2 bases from V and 5 bases from J, with 13 bases between. CDR3 size: 15 residues. In DNA, the CDR3 is TGTGCCAGCAGTTTAAACAGAGGGACTAGAAACACCATATATTTT. It translates to CASSLNRGTRNTIYF.

CDR3 nucleotide sequence: TGTGCCAGCAGCGCCGCCGGGACTAGCGGGGGGACCGGGGAGCTGTTTTTT. It yields the protein CASSAAGTSGGTGELFF. The V gene is TRBV5-4, the J gene TRBJ2-2; 15 bases match TRBD2. CDR3 length: 17 amino acids. The junction had 6 bases not matched to a gene; V was cut back by 4 bases and J by 5 bases. Looked up from germline, CDR1 is SGHNT and CDR2 is YYREEE (reference sequence).

The chain joins TRBV9 to TRBJ2-1, with D tentatively TRBD2 (6 bases). V was shortened by 4 bases and J by 2 bases, with 16 bases between the two germline ends. The CDR3 covers 16 residues. The V gene's germline CDR1 is SGDLS and CDR2 YYNGEE. CDR3 region: CASSPPTGAAYNEQFF. CDR3 in DNA: TGTGCCAGCAGCCCCCCTACGGGAGCTGCCTACAATGAGCAGTTCTTC.

This sequence joins TRBV27 and TRBJ2-3; 7 bases are a match to TRBD2. V lost 6 bases, J lost 3 bases, and 9 bases stayed unmatched. Germline CDR1 reads MNHEY; CDR2 reads SMNVEV (reference sequence). The CDR3 spans 15 residues. The CDR3 sequence is CASSLGRGVTDTQYF. The CDR3 coding sequence is TGTGCCAGCAGCTTGGGACGGGGGGTTACAGATACGCAGTATTTT.

The rearrangement links TRBV6-5 to TRBJ1-6; 8 nucleotides agree with TRBD1. Unmatched junction bases numbered 7, after V lost 2 bases and J lost 13 bases. The CDR3 loop spans 14 amino acids. Germline values: CDR1 MNHEY, CDR2 SVGAGI. The CDR3 bases are TGTGCCAGCAGTTACAGTACAGGGGGGGGCCCCCTCCACTTT. Translated: CASSYSTGGGPLHF.

This clone was seen a few times. This chain links TRBV7-9 with TRBJ2-7; TRBD2 aligns across 11 bases. The trim removed 3 bases at V and 6 bases at J, leaving 4 bases unmatched. The CDR3 sequence is 14 residues long. Looked up from germline, CDR1 is SEHNR and CDR2 is FQNEAQ (reference sequence). Written as DNA, the CDR3 is TGTGCCAGCAGCTTTAGCGGGGGGGCTGTCGAGCAGTACTTC. It encodes CASSFSGGAVEQYF.

This clone has just one count. This chain's CDR3 is CASSGGRTEAFF. CDR3 nucleotide sequence: TGTGCCAGCAGTGGGGGGAGAACTGAAGCTTTCTTT. The chain links TRBV6-5 to TRBJ1-1; D is possibly TRBD1 (5 bases). The CDR3 totals 12 residues. Deletions cut 5 bases from V and 5 bases from J, with 9 bases between. Germline V lookup: CDR1 MNHEY, CDR2 SVGAGI.

V and J are TRBV27 and TRBJ1-3, with a possible D match to TRBD1 (5 bases). V lost 2 bases and J 0 bases, leaving 11 bases between the germline ends. This CDR3 spans 16 amino acids. CDR1 and CDR2 from the germline V gene are MNHEY and SMNVEV (reference sequence). CDR3: CASSLDSPSSGNTIYF. As DNA, the CDR3 is TGTGCCAGCAGTTTAGACAGTCCCAGCTCTGGAAACACCATATATTTT.

This chain uses TRBV5-4 with TRBJ2-1; 10 nucleotides match TRBD2. This CDR3 is built from 15 residues. From germline, CDR1 is SGHNT and CDR2 YYREEE (reference sequence). V gave up 0 bases and J gave up 10 bases; unmatched junction bases: 7. CDR3 nucleotides: TGTGCCAGCAGCTTGGTTACTAGCGGGACACAGGAGCAGTTCTTC. Amino acids: CASSLVTSGTQEQFF.

The chain is built from TRBV23-1 and TRBJ2-7; maybe TRBD1 (6 bases). TRBV23-1 counts as an open reading frame of uncertain function. Trimming left V 8 bases short and J 3 bases short, with 20 bases between. The CDR3 covers 15 residues. CDR3 loop: CASRGQKRDLYEQYF. DNA for the CDR3: TGCGCCAGCCGAGGACAGAAACGTGACCTCTACGAGCAGTACTTC.

V is TRBV2 and J is TRBJ2-3; D is ambiguous. Trimming removed 1 base at V and 1 base at J, with 15 bases between. This CDR3 contains 17 residues. Germline lookup yields CDR1 SNHLY and CDR2 FYNNEI. CDR3 loop: CASSEVQATVGTDTQYF. DNA for the CDR3: TGTGCCAGCAGTGAAGTGCAGGCAACGGTTGGCACAGATACGCAGTATTTT.

This clone has just a few counts. The junction shows a germline mismatch at one end, possibly a read error. The chain has TRBV23-1 and TRBJ2-7; the D gene is possibly TRBD1 (6 bases). TRBV23-1 is an ORF; its function is uncertain. The CDR3 spans 16 residues. In nucleotides, the CDR3 is TGCGCCAGCAGTCCGACCTCCGGGACACCCCCATACGGGCAGTACTTC. Its protein product is CASSPTSGTPPYGQYF.

The V and J genes are TRBV4-2 and TRBJ2-1; TRBD2 matches 9 bases. Germline assignment: CDR1 LGHNA and CDR2 YNFKEQ. After removal of 3 bases from V and 0 bases from J, the junction contained 18 bases not matched to a gene. This CDR3 has 21 residues. CDR3 sequence reads: CASSQFFAGGPQLGSYNEQFF. The CDR3 bases are TGTGCCAGCAGCCAGTTTTTTGCGGGAGGGCCCCAATTGGGCTCCTACAATGAGCAGTTCTTC.

The V gene is TRBV10-1, the J gene TRBJ2-7; no reliable D call. CDR1 and CDR2 (germline): WNHNN, SYGVQD (reference sequence). The CDR3 is 14 residues long. Trimming shortened V by 10 bases and J by 0 bases, and 16 bases separated the two germline ends. CDR3 amino acids: CATLFQAHSYEQYF. The CDR3 region has the DNA TGCGCCACTCTATTTCAGGCGCACTCCTACGAGCAGTACTTC.

This chain links TRBV28 with TRBJ1-1; TRBD1 is a possible D gene (5 bases). V was trimmed by 0 bases and J by 1 base, leaving 6 bases between them. The CDR3 is 14 residues long. Germline lookup yields CDR1 MDHEN and CDR2 SYDVKM. The CDR3 loop reads CASSLWTENTEAFF. The DNA of the CDR3 is TGTGCCAGCAGTTTATGGACAGAGAACACTGAAGCTTTCTTT.

The rearrangement uses TRBV29-1 and TRBJ2-5; D gene ambiguous. V lost 0 bases and J 5 bases, leaving 13 bases between the germline ends. Germline CDR1 is SQVTM and CDR2 is ANQGSEA. The CDR3 covers 14 residues. The CDR3: CSVEELRSRETQYF. The CDR3 DNA follows: TGCAGCGTTGAAGAATTGAGGTCCCGGGAGACCCAGTACTTC.

This sequence joins TRBV19 and TRBJ2-7, with 9 bases aligning to TRBD2. Trimming removed 1 base from V and 3 bases from J; junction bases left unmatched: 4. The CDR3 sequence is 15 residues long. Germline CDR1 LNHDA, CDR2 SQIVND (reference sequence). The CDR3, as DNA: TGTGCCAGTAGTATAGGTCCTAGCGGGATCTACGAGCAGTACTTC. Translation: CASSIGPSGIYEQYF. Variable domain in full (rest from reference TRBV19 and TRBJ2-7): DGGITQSPKYLFRKEGQNVTLSCEQNLNHDAMYWYRQDPGQGLRLIYYSQIVNDFQKGDIAEGYSVSREKKESFPLTVTSAQKNPTAFYLCASSIGPSGIYEQYFGPGTRLTVT.

This rearrangement joins TRBV7-2 to TRBJ1-1; the D is unclear. Germline V gene data show CDR1 as SGHTA and CDR2 as FQGNSA. The germline V and J ends were trimmed by 3 bases and 3 bases, with 14 bases remaining between them. This CDR3 is 15 amino acids long. The CDR3: CASSFSPGLYTEAFF. The CDR3 DNA reads TGTGCCAGCAGCTTTAGTCCGGGTCTATACACTGAAGCTTTCTTT.

This chain uses TRBV18 with TRBJ2-5; D uncertain. The ends were cut back, 4 bases at V and 3 bases at J, with 12 bases in the middle. Germline V CDR1 and CDR2: KGHSH, LQKENI. The CDR3 is 14 amino acids. The CDR3 DNA reads TGTGCCAGCTCACTGAGTAAGGCGGAAGAGACCCAGTACTTC. It specifies CASSLSKAEETQYF.

V is TRBV29-1 and J is TRBJ2-3, with 7 bases lining up with TRBD1. CDR3 size: 14 residues. The trim removed 6 bases at V and 0 bases at J, leaving 6 bases unmatched. The V gene's germline CDR1 is SQVTM and CDR2 ANQGSEA. DNA of the CDR3: TGCAGCGTCGCCGGGACAGTGAGCACAGATACGCAGTATTTT. This codes for CSVAGTVSTDTQYF.

This chain joins TRBV5-1 and TRBJ2-7; 7 positions match TRBD1. Trimming at V came to 4 bases and at J to 0 bases, leaving 7 bases not matched to a gene. The CDR3 contains 15 residues. CDR1 and CDR2 (germline): SGHRS, YFSETQ. The CDR3 reads CASSPGTESSYEQYF. DNA of the CDR3: TGCGCCAGCAGCCCCGGGACAGAGAGCTCCTACGAGCAGTACTTC.

CDR3 DNA: TGTGCCAGCAGTTCGAACCAGGAACAACTGTTTTTT. This translates into CASSSNQEQLFF. The chain recombines TRBV13 with TRBJ1-4, with no clear D. The ends were cut back, 6 bases at V and 12 bases at J, with 14 bases in the middle. There are 12 residues in the CDR3. Germline V lookup: CDR1 PRHDT, CDR2 FYEKMQ (reference sequence).

The genes are TRBV7-8 and TRBJ2-4; 7 bases line up with TRBD1. Germline V gene data show CDR1 as SGHVS and CDR2 as FQNEAQ. After removal of 0 bases from V and 0 bases from J, the junction contained 2 bases not matched to a gene. This CDR3 is built from 16 residues. The CDR3: CASSLATGSAKNIQYF. The CDR3, as DNA: TGTGCCAGCAGCTTAGCGACAGGGTCAGCCAAAAACATTCAGTACTTC.